Shown below are 15 T cell receptor beta chains from a single sample sequenced in a study of ipilimumab plus nivolumab after autologous stem cell transplantation (dated by TCRdb to about 2021). Libraries were made using the immunoSEQ multiplex PCR assay. TCRdb mirrors the immuneACCESS table, restricted to in-frame sequences. Some clones are absent from its copies; in checked studies, under half trace to an unresolved V gene, and the reason for the others is unknown. For this sample there are tens of thousands of clones; approximately 83% appear just once. 2% to 2.5% of the sample rests with the top ten. Sequenced material: PBMCs, taken in a trial of ipilimumab plus nivolumab as post-transplant consolidation. These receptors originate from a male donor with diffuse large B-cell lymphoma.

The rearrangement links TRBV6-5 to TRBJ1-3; the D gene is possibly TRBD1 (6 bases). Trimming stripped 10 bases from V and 3 bases from J, with 16 bases between. CDR1 is MNHEY and CDR2 is SVGAGI in the germline V gene. This CDR3 is 14 amino acids long. CDR3 sequence: CANRVQAYGNTIYF. CDR3 coding DNA: TGTGCCAACAGGGTACAGGCTTATGGAAACACCATATATTTT.

The genes are TRBV5-1 and TRBJ2-3, with D possibly TRBD2 on 7 matching bases. CDR3 size: 15 residues. Deletions cut 4 bases from V and 2 bases from J, with 14 bases between. The germline CDR1 and CDR2 sequences are SGHRS and YFSETQ. The CDR3 DNA follows: TGCGCCAGCAGCCCGTTGCGGGGGCCCACAGATACGCAGTATTTT. Amino acids: CASSPLRGPTDTQYF.

V usage is TRBV2 and J usage is TRBJ1-2; D possibly corresponds to TRBD1 (5 bases). CDR3 length equals 15 residues. Germline V gene sequence: CDR1 SNHLY, CDR2 FYNNEI. V was trimmed by 4 bases and J by 4 bases, leaving 16 bases between them. CDR3 DNA: TGTGCCAGCAGTGTAAAAGACAGACCATCCTATGGCTACACCTTC. This sequence encodes CASSVKDRPSYGYTF.

The V and J genes are TRBV19 and TRBJ2-5, with D perhaps TRBD2 (6 bases). Trimming removed 6 bases from V and 1 base from J, with 15 bases in between. Germline values: CDR1 LNHDA, CDR2 SQIVND (reference sequence). The CDR3 runs to 15 residues. CDR3 residues: CASSLGGRTQETQYF. The CDR3 nucleotides read TGTGCCAGTAGCCTGGGGGGACGGACCCAAGAGACCCAGTACTTC.

The rearrangement links TRBV4-1 to TRBJ2-2, with 9 nucleotides matching TRBD1. The V and J ends lost 5 bases and 5 bases, in that order; junction bases with no gene match: 6. CDR1 and CDR2 (germline): MGHRA, YSYEKL. This CDR3 comprises 15 residues. The CDR3 region is CASSTGTGHTGELFF. The CDR3 DNA follows: TGCGCCAGCAGCACCGGGACAGGGCATACCGGGGAGCTGTTTTTT.

The V and J genes are TRBV6-5 and TRBJ2-7; a possible D gene is TRBD2 (5 bases). The V and J ends lost 8 bases and 0 bases respectively, with 5 bases between them. The CDR3 runs 11 residues. CDR1 is MNHEY and CDR2 is SVGAGI in the germline V gene. As DNA, the CDR3 is TGTGCCAGCCGGGACTCCTACGAGCAGTACTTC. Encoded protein: CASRDSYEQYF.

The chain joins TRBV7-8 to TRBJ1-2; TRBD1 agrees at 8 bases. Trimming cost V 5 bases and J 6 bases; bases outside gene matches: 5. Germline CDR1 SGHVS, CDR2 FQNEAQ. The CDR3 runs 13 residues. CDR3 DNA sequence: TGTGCCAGCAGCCCGACAGGGGCGGATGGCTACACCTTC. Translating gives CASSPTGADGYTF.

The chain uses TRBV4-1 and TRBJ2-2, with 8 bases aligning to TRBD2. This CDR3 has 16 residues. Trimming at V came to 2 bases and at J to 2 bases, leaving 4 bases not matched to a gene. Germline V gene data show CDR1 as MGHRA and CDR2 as YSYEKL. The CDR3 reads CASSQSGGLNTGELFF. CDR3 DNA: TGCGCCAGCAGCCAAAGCGGGGGCCTTAACACCGGGGAGCTGTTTTTT.

This chain connects TRBV7-9 to TRBJ2-3; weak D call: TRBD2 (6 bases). The V end was cut by 3 bases, the J end by 0 bases, with 10 bases between. This CDR3 has 15 amino acids. Germline values: CDR1 SEHNR, CDR2 FQNEAQ (reference sequence). The CDR3 DNA sequence: TGTGCCAGCAGCTTCGCACGGGAGAGCACAGATACGCAGTATTTT. It is translated as CASSFARESTDTQYF.

This sequence joins TRBV11-2 and TRBJ2-4; tentative D call: TRBD2 (6 bases). The length of the CDR3 is 14 residues. Per germline, CDR1 SGHAT and CDR2 FQNNGV. With 3 bases removed from V and 8 bases from J, the gap between germline ends came to 14 bases. CDR3 bases: TGTGCCAGCAGCTTTTCCGACGGAGGGGACATTCAGTACTTC. Its protein product is CASSFSDGGDIQYF.

This chain uses TRBV21-1 with TRBJ1-2; the table names TRBD1, a call not compared with the DNA. TRBV21-1 is recorded as a pseudogene. The CDR3 runs to 13 residues. CDR3 sequence (DNA): TGTGCCAGCAGCAATTCAGGGTTCTATGGCTACACCTTC. Amino acid sequence: CASSNSGFYGYTF.

CDR3 sequence reads: CASSVDRATGELFF. The CDR3 region has the DNA TGTGCCAGCAGTGTGGACAGGGCCACCGGGGAGCTGTTTTTT. This rearrangement joins TRBV2 to TRBJ2-2, with 8 bases lining up with TRBD1. The CDR3 loop spans 14 amino acids. The junction had 2 bases not matched to a gene; V was cut back by 4 bases and J by 4 bases. Germline CDR1 reads SNHLY; CDR2 reads FYNNEI.

This sequence joins TRBV30 and TRBJ1-2; TRBD1 agrees at 9 bases. CDR1 and CDR2 (germline): GTSNPN, SVGIG (reference sequence). V lost 6 bases to trimming and J lost 5 bases; unmatched junction nucleotides: 4. This CDR3 has 12 residues. The CDR3 region is CACGTGSYGYTF. For the CDR3, the DNA is TGTGCCTGCGGGACAGGGAGTTATGGCTACACCTTC.

The chain links TRBV10-3 to TRBJ2-7; D assignment may be TRBD1 or TRBD2 (5 bases each). CDR3 length: 14 residues. CDR1 and CDR2 from the germline V gene are ENHRY and SYGVKD. The V end was cut by 7 bases, the J end by 2 bases, with 15 bases between. The CDR3 here is CAITQGVGPYEQYF. CDR3 sequence (DNA): TGTGCCATCACCCAGGGAGTCGGGCCCTACGAGCAGTACTTC.

V and J are TRBV5-1 and TRBJ2-3; the D is unclear. This CDR3 spans 17 amino acids. The germline V gene has CDR1 SGHRS and CDR2 YFSETQ. V was shortened by 0 bases and J by 2 bases, with 16 bases between the two germline ends. CDR3 bases: TGCGCCAGCAGCTTGGGTCCTCGAGTGTCAGCCACAGATACGCAGTATTTT. Translating it yields CASSLGPRVSATDTQYF.